This passage covers 13 T cell receptor beta chains from one sample sequenced in a study of blood T cell repertoires in COVID-19. The repertoire was sequenced with immunoSEQ multiplex PCR; TCRdb's copy has only in-frame clones and lacks some. This sample yields about 300,000 clones, of which 70% to 90% are seen a single time; under 11% belongs to the top ten. Sequencing was done on a sample of PBMCs or T cells enriched from blood (not recorded which). The receptor source for this set is a woman aged 18 to 35 who had recovered from COVID-19.

A single count supports this clone. The chain couples TRBV6-5 to TRBJ1-2; possibly TRBD1 for D (5 bases). Germline loops: CDR1 MNHEY, CDR2 SVGAGI. The CDR3 sequence is 13 residues long. Trimming took 0 bases from V and 7 from J, leaving 9 bases between them. As DNA, the CDR3 is TGTGCCAGCAGTTACTCTTCGGGGGTTGGCTACACCTTC. Amino acid sequence: CASSYSSGVGYTF.

The chain carries TRBV13 and TRBJ2-3; perhaps TRBD2 as D (5 bases). This CDR3 is 17 amino acids long. Germline V gives CDR1 PRHDT, CDR2 FYEKMQ (reference sequence). The V and J ends lost 5 bases and 1 base respectively, with 19 bases between them. The chain's CDR3 is CASSAYWTGNGTDTQYF. The CDR3 nucleotides are TGTGCCAGCAGCGCCTATTGGACTGGGAACGGCACAGATACGCAGTATTTT.

CDR3 bases: TGTGCCAGCCGCAAACCGGGACAGGGAGCTGGCTACACCTTC. Translated, it gives CASRKPGQGAGYTF. The chain is built from TRBV6-5 and TRBJ1-2; TRBD1 matches at 9 bases. The CDR3 runs 14 residues. Germline V gene sequence: CDR1 MNHEY, CDR2 SVGAGI. The junction had 11 bases not matched to a gene; V was cut back by 8 bases and J by 7 bases.

The rearrangement joins TRBV27 to TRBJ2-2; 8 positions agree with TRBD2. Per the germline V gene, CDR1 is MNHEY and CDR2 is SMNVEV (reference sequence). The CDR3 spans 18 residues. Unmatched junction bases numbered 13, after V lost 7 bases and J lost 0 bases. The CDR3 loop reads CASTGLATDKTNTGELFF. Written as DNA, the CDR3 is TGTGCCAGCACCGGACTAGCCACCGATAAAACGAACACCGGGGAGCTGTTTTTT.

The chain is built from TRBV9 and TRBJ1-6; D uncertain. This CDR3 contains 17 residues. Germline V gene data show CDR1 as SGDLS and CDR2 as YYNGEE. The V end was cut by 1 base, the J end by 0 bases, with 11 bases between. The CDR3 DNA sequence: TGTGCCAGCAGCGTACCTTTTAGGAGCTCCTATAATTCACCCCTCCACTTT. Its translation is CASSVPFRSSYNSPLHF.

This rearrangement joins TRBV5-1 to TRBJ1-3; maybe TRBD1 (5 bases). This CDR3 has 17 residues. Trimming left V 4 bases short and J 0 bases short, with 17 bases between. Germline CDR1 reads SGHRS; CDR2 reads YFSETQ. CDR3 residues: CASSPGLKGPSGNTIYF. In DNA form, the CDR3 reads TGCGCCAGCAGCCCTGGTCTTAAGGGGCCCTCTGGAAACACCATATATTTT.

The rearrangement uses TRBV27 and TRBJ2-7, with 7 bases fitting TRBD1. This CDR3 has 14 amino acids. Germline CDR1 is MNHEY and CDR2 is SMNVEV (reference sequence). Germline trimming cut 4 bases from V and 4 bases from J; bases unmatched to any gene: 7. DNA of the CDR3: TGTGCCAGCAGTTACTCGGGACAGAGTTACGAGCAGTACTTC. It is translated as CASSYSGQSYEQYF.

The chain carries TRBV27 and TRBJ1-3; the match to TRBD1 covers 8 bases. The CDR3 is made up of 17 amino acids. The V and J ends lost 1 base and 0 bases, in that order; junction bases with no gene match: 5. Germline V CDR1 and CDR2: MNHEY, SMNVEV (reference sequence). The CDR3 region has the DNA TGTGCCAGCAGTTTATTTAACAGGGGGTTCTCTGGAAACACCATATATTTT. This encodes CASSLFNRGFSGNTIYF.

This sequence joins TRBV27 and TRBJ1-6; D is unresolved. Germline CDR1 and CDR2: MNHEY and SMNVEV (reference sequence). This CDR3 is 16 amino acids long. Trimming shortened V by 3 bases and J by 0 bases, and 9 bases separated the two germline ends. The chain's CDR3 is CASSLMGFSYNSPLHF. The CDR3 DNA follows: TGTGCCAGCAGTTTGATGGGCTTCTCCTATAATTCACCCCTCCACTTT.

The chain links TRBV6-5 to TRBJ1-1; a weak D match, TRBD1 (6 bases). Germline V gene sequence: CDR1 MNHEY, CDR2 SVGAGI. This CDR3 has 14 amino acids. Trimming stripped 2 bases from V and 5 bases from J, with 12 bases between. CDR3 DNA sequence: TGTGCCAGCAGTTACGAGGGGGGGGCGACTGAAGCTTTCTTT. Residues: CASSYEGGATEAFF.

This clone was seen a single time. The V call is TRBV18, the J call TRBJ2-7, with 9 bases aligning to TRBD1. This CDR3 comprises 12 residues. Germline CDR1 is KGHSH and CDR2 is LQKENI. V lost 4 bases to trimming and J lost 8 bases; unmatched junction nucleotides: 3. This chain's CDR3 is CASSQQGAQQYF. Here the CDR3 DNA reads TGTGCCAGCTCACAACAGGGGGCACAGCAGTACTTC.

This clone showed up just a few times. The chain links TRBV7-9 to TRBJ2-7; TRBD1 matches at 8 bases. The CDR3 runs to 12 residues. Germline V gene sequence: CDR1 SEHNR, CDR2 FQNEAQ (reference sequence). V shed 4 bases and J 6 bases; nucleotides not matched to a gene: 2. DNA for the CDR3: TGTGCCAGCAGCTCTACAGGGGGCGAGCAGTACTTC. It encodes CASSSTGGEQYF.

The chain has TRBV10-3 and TRBJ1-1; 9 bases are shared with TRBD1. V trimming: 3 bases; J trimming: 11 bases; junction bases outside the gene matches: 16. The CDR3 contains 16 residues. Germline assignment: CDR1 ENHRY and CDR2 SYGVKD. The CDR3, as DNA: TGTGCCATCAGTGATAAGGGACAGGGTTGGGGGACGGAGGCTTTCTTT. This gives the protein CAISDKGQGWGTEAFF.